This TCR beta chain was documented in a study of blood T cell repertoires in COVID-19 (dated by TCRdb to about 2020). For context, the study as a whole: Collaborator samples came from the United States, Italy and Spain and covered acute and convalescent phases of COVID-19. The prospective study material was composed of cDNA or gDNA derived from T cells, B-cell-depleted T cells, or PBMCs. The dataset comprised deeply sampled blood TCRbeta repertoires from subjects exposed to, actively infected with, or recovered from COVID-19. The repertoires were made available in a free public database intended to serve as a resource for research on the immune response to SARS-CoV-2. The samples were drawn from the first 160 participants of the ongoing ImmuneRACE study and from 1,254 subjects provided by 6 global collaborators. Nearly every sample came with metadata listing a de-identified subject ID, COVID-19 status, age in years and sex. HLA class I and class II types, where available, came from metadata supplied by the sample provider rather than from assay-based typing.

What the research found in general, with its limitations: How much clinical and demographic metadata was included differed by source and by participant, and the metadata was provided uncurated.

The germline V gene yields SQVTM for CDR1 and ANQGSEA for CDR2. From its cysteine to its phenylalanine, the CDR3 spans 15 amino acids. Only the CDR3 DNA stays, 45 bases, in frame from base 1. The junction carries 18 bases between V and J, which are trimmed by 4 bases and 5 bases respectively. Worth noting for this clone: It has no known antigen specificity. The sample holds no much larger clone one base away, and base qualities are not on file.

Participants in the prospective study were enrolled through a virtual design, were aged about 18 to 90 years, and lived in 20 to 30 United States geographic areas. In the prospective study, participants were assigned to cohorts based on the clinical history participants reported in a screening survey and a study questionnaire. Recovered participants in ImmuneRACE Cohort 3 were defined as having two consecutive negative NP/OP PCR tests, clearance from a healthcare professional, or resolution of symptoms. Mobile phlebotomists in the prospective study collected whole blood, serum and a nasopharyngeal or oropharyngeal swab from every participant. Prospective study participants could optionally give additional blood draws and questionnaires over an approximately two-month period. Blood samples from the prospective study were shipped frozen or at room temperature prior to DNA extraction. TCRbeta CDR3 regions were amplified from genomic DNA by means of the immunoSEQ Assay, a bias-controlled multiplex PCR. The study's processing was this. Within the assay, amplification of reference gene primers was used to estimate how many nucleated cells each sample contained. To quantify the absolute abundance of each unique TCRbeta CDR3 rearrangement, sequence reads were collapsed and filtered. For each sample, productive Simpson clonality was calculated as the square root of Simpson's diversity index over productive rearrangements. The table was pulled from immuneACCESS by TCRdb, which kept in-frame rearrangements only. Such tables lose some clones; where checked, under half of the loss comes from unresolved V genes, and the rest has no known cause. Clonal size and the V and J genes are those of that table, whereas D and trimming came from the DNA. The sample table lists fewer than 450,000 clones, 88% of them with a count of one. Roughly 1.2% of the sample is in the top ten clones.

The sample taken for sequencing was PBMCs or T cells enriched from blood (not recorded which). The chain was built from TRBV29-1 and TRBJ2-1; perhaps TRBD2 is the D gene, with 5 bases matching. This TCR derives from a woman younger than 30 who had recovered from COVID-19. The bases read TGCAGCGTTGTCGAGGACTTCTTGGTCCACAATGAGCAGTTCTTC. Its product reads: CSVVEDFLVHNEQFF.